The rows below give T cell receptor beta chains drawn from one sample of a study of T cell responses to AZD1222 COVID-19 vaccine. Some clones are missing from TCRdb's copy, which holds only in-frame ones; the method was immunoSEQ multiplex PCR. The table has a few hundred thousand clones, 93% seen once; the top ten hold 0.5% to 0.7%. The sequences come from peripheral blood, collected on day 0 of AZD1222 vaccination. These receptors all stem from an adult in good health. Each CDR3 is given with its conserved first and last residue. D genes are given only for firm matches. A row's size may be missing; if present it is once, few, many or a size class.

size	D	V	J	CDR3	DNA
once	-	TRBV15	TRBJ2-1	CATSTRTVDNEQFF	TGTGCCACCAGCACCCGGACAGTAGACAATGAGCAGTTCTTC
-	-	TRBV19	TRBJ1-3	CASSLRFGLRKVSSGNTIYF	TGTGCCAGTAGTCTTCGTTTCGGGCTCAGGAAGGTATCCTCTGGAAACACCATATATTTT
-	-	TRBV5-4	TRBJ2-7	CASSFGQGGGPYEQYF	TGTGCCAGCAGCTTCGGACAGGGAGGGGGGCCCTACGAGCAGTACTTC
once	TRBD1	TRBV28	TRBJ1-1	CASAVFPGQGNTEAFF	TGTGCCAGCGCAGTTTTTCCGGGACAGGGGAACACTGAAGCTTTCTTT
-	TRBD1	TRBV3-1/TRBV3-2	TRBJ1-6	CASKFDRDNSPLHF	TGTGCCAGCAAGTTCGACAGGGATAATTCACCCCTCCACTTT
-	-	TRBV12-3/TRBV12-4	TRBJ1-6	CASSLTGYSPLHF	TGTGCCAGCAGTTTGACAGGATATTCACCCCTCCACTTT
-	TRBD1	TRBV28	TRBJ2-7	CASSLLDRGYEQYF	TGTGCCAGCAGCCTCCTGGACAGGGGTTACGAGCAGTACTTC
-	TRBD1	TRBV19	TRBJ1-1	CASSSSDRGPSEAFF	TGTGCCAGTAGTAGCTCGGACAGGGGGCCCTCTGAAGCTTTCTTT
-	-	TRBV28	TRBJ2-7	CASSLLAEQYF	TGTGCCAGCAGTTTATTGGCAGAGCAGTACTTC
-	-	TRBV29-1	TRBJ2-2	CSVQGGGGELFF	TGCAGCGTTCAAGGCGGTGGCGGGGAGCTGTTTTTT
-	-	TRBV11-2	TRBJ2-2	CASSFVGPGELFF	TGTGCCAGCAGCTTCGTGGGGCCCGGGGAGCTGTTTTTT
-	-	TRBV4-3	TRBJ2-1	CASSQGPRTYNEQFF	TGCGCCAGCAGCCAAGGCCCGCGGACCTACAATGAGCAGTTCTTC
-	TRBD2	TRBV7-2	TRBJ2-5	CASGLGTRRETQYF	TGTGCCAGCGGCCTAGGGACTAGGAGGGAGACCCAGTACTTC
-	-	TRBV6-5	TRBJ2-6	CASSMAGANVLTF	TGTGCCAGCAGCATGGCGGGCGCCAACGTCCTGACTTTC
-	TRBD2	TRBV4-2	TRBJ2-7	CASRLAGAQEQYF	TGTGCCTCCCGACTAGCGGGAGCACAAGAGCAGTACTTC
-	TRBD1	TRBV7-6	TRBJ2-7	CASSWTGGAGEQYF	TGTGCCAGCAGCTGGACAGGGGGCGCGGGGGAGCAGTACTTC
-	-	TRBV28	TRBJ2-5	CASSTGQETQYF	TGTGCCAGCAGCACGGGACAAGAGACCCAGTACTTC
-	-	TRBV28	TRBJ2-7	CASSLPRPSSYEQYF	TGTGCCAGCAGTTTACCCAGACCGAGCTCCTACGAGCAGTACTTC
-	-	TRBV3-1/TRBV3-2	TRBJ1-2	CASSQEAGRGYTF	TGTGCCAGCAGCCAAGAAGCAGGGCGTGGCTACACCTTC
once	-	TRBV7-3	TRBJ1-5	CASSTPRDRPGPNSNQPQHF	TGTGCCAGCAGCACTCCCCGAGACAGGCCGGGGCCTAATAGCAATCAGCCCCAGCATTTT
-	-	TRBV28	TRBJ2-7	CASRPRGEEQYF	TGTGCCAGCAGGCCTAGGGGTGAGGAGCAGTACTTC
-	TRBD1	TRBV28	TRBJ1-4	CASKTQGAGNEKLFF	TGTGCCAGCAAGACCCAGGGGGCTGGTAATGAAAAACTGTTTTTT
-	-	TRBV2	TRBJ2-3	CASSSTDTQYF	TGTGCCAGCAGTAGCACAGATACGCAGTATTTT
-	-	TRBV6-5	TRBJ2-7	CASSFRTGKDEQYF	TGTGCCAGCAGTTTTCGTACGGGCAAGGACGAGCAGTACTTC
-	TRBD1	TRBV10-3	TRBJ2-7	CAIRVVGQGTSYEQYF	TGTGCCATCAGGGTTGTGGGACAGGGGACATCCTACGAGCAGTACTTC
-	TRBD1	TRBV4-1	TRBJ1-1	CASSQDPRQGSEAFF	TGCGCCAGCAGCCAAGATCCCAGACAGGGCTCTGAAGCTTTCTTT
-	-	TRBV28	TRBJ1-3	CATYSPGNTIYF	TGTGCCACCTACAGCCCTGGAAACACCATATATTTT
-	TRBD1	TRBV15	TRBJ1-6	CATGRTGSGNSPLHF	TGTGCCACAGGCCGGACAGGGTCCGGGAATTCACCCCTCCACTTT
-	TRBD1	TRBV14	TRBJ2-2	CASSLGQGDTGELFF	TGTGCCAGCAGCTTGGGACAGGGGGACACCGGGGAGCTGTTTTTT
-	-	TRBV28	TRBJ1-1	CASKELNREAFF	TGTGCCAGCAAGGAACTCAACAGAGAAGCTTTCTTT
few	TRBD1	TRBV5-4	TRBJ1-1	CASSPGGSNTEAFF	TGTGCCAGCAGCCCAGGGGGATCGAACACTGAAGCTTTCTTT
-	TRBD1	TRBV5-1	TRBJ1-1	CASSPGQGSRGTEAFF	TGCGCCAGCAGTCCTGGACAGGGATCGAGAGGGACTGAAGCTTTCTTT
-	-	TRBV7-7	TRBJ2-5	CASSLGHLYQETQYF	TGTGCCAGCAGCTTAGGACACCTGTACCAAGAGACCCAGTACTTC
-	-	TRBV19	TRBJ1-2	CASSTQQGARRGYTF	TGTGCCAGTAGTACCCAGCAGGGCGCTAGGAGAGGCTACACCTTC
-	-	TRBV12-5	TRBJ2-2	CASGPGNPGELFF	TGTGCTAGTGGTCCAGGAAATCCCGGGGAGCTGTTTTTT
-	-	TRBV6-1	TRBJ2-3	CASSEVFWDTQYF	TGTGCCAGCAGTGAAGTCTTCTGGGATACGCAGTATTTT
-	-	TRBV24-1	TRBJ2-1	CATSDLRGAYNEQFF	TGTGCCACCAGTGATTTGAGGGGGGCCTACAATGAGCAGTTCTTC
-	-	TRBV4-1	TRBJ1-1	CASSQNHRAGGTEAFF	TGCGCCAGCAGCCAAAACCACAGGGCGGGGGGCACTGAAGCTTTCTTT
-	-	TRBV12-3/TRBV12-4	TRBJ1-5	CASSLDNQPQHF	TGTGCCAGCAGTTTAGACAATCAGCCCCAGCATTTT
-	TRBD1	TRBV7-3	TRBJ2-7	CASSFRDREEQYF	TGTGCCAGCAGCTTCCGGGACAGGGAGGAGCAGTACTTC